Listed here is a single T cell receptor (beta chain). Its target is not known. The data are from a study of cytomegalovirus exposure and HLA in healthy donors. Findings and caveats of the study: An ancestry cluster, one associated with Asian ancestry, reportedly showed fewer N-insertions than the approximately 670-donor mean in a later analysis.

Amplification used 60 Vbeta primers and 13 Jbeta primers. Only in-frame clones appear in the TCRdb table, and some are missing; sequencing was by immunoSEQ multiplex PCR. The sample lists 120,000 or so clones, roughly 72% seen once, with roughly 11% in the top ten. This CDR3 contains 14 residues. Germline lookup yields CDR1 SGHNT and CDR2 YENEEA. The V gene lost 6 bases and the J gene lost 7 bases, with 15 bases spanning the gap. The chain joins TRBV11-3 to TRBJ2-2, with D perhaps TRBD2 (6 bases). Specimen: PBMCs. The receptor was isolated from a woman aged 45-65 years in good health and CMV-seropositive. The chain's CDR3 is CASSNYRESGELFF. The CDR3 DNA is TGTGCCAGCAGTAACTACCGGGAGAGCGGGGAGCTGTTTTTT.